The entry below describes one T cell receptor (beta chain). The data belong to a study of cytomegalovirus exposure and HLA in healthy donors. CDR3 length: 14 amino acids. Trimming at V came to 6 bases and at J to 6 bases, leaving 7 bases not matched to a gene. The germline CDR1 and CDR2 sequences are LGHNA and YSLEER. Sequencing was performed with immunoSEQ multiplex PCR; in TCRdb, only in-frame clones are kept and a portion is missing. Here the sample spans approximately 160,000 clones, around 96% being singletons. The J gene is TRBJ2-2, the V gene TRBV4-3, with 7 nucleotides matching TRBD1. The sample was PBMCs. The source is a woman between 18 and 30 years old in good health and CMV-seronegative. CDR3 protein: CASRSRGRAGELFF. CDR3 in DNA: TGCGCCAGCAGATCTAGGGGGCGCGCCGGGGAGCTGTTTTTT.